The entry below gives a single TCR beta chain sequence along with its context. Its antigen is unknown. This specimen comes from a study of cytomegalovirus exposure and HLA in healthy donors. PCR used 60 Vbeta primers and 13 Jbeta primers. Sequencing used immunoSEQ multiplex PCR; TCRdb keeps in-frame clones, though not all of them. There are about 120,000 clones in the sample; 73% occur only once, and around 4.1% lies in the top ten. CDR1 and CDR2 from the germline V gene are SEHNR and FQNEAQ (reference sequence). The V segment lost 5 bases and the J segment 5 bases; nucleotides outside the gene matches: 5. CDR3 length: 14 amino acids. Findings and limits, study-wide: It was reportedly the case that the classifier diagnosed cytomegalovirus status with high specificity and sensitivity.

The sample comprised PBMCs. J is TRBJ2-2 and V is TRBV7-9, with 7 bases lining up with TRBD1. The sequence derives from a middle-aged woman in good health and CMV-seronegative. CDR3 DNA sequence: TGTGCCAGCAGCACCCGACAGGGTACCGGGGAGCTGTTTTTT. Translation gives CASSTRQGTGELFF.